Presented here are 19 T cell receptor beta chains from one specimen sequenced in a study of T cells in Graves' hyperthyroidism and ophthalmopathy. The investigators amplified TCR beta CDR3 regions from RNA transcripts. An initial round of RT-PCR targeting the TCR CDR3 relied on the HTBI primer set. In TCRdb, the multiplex PCR reads were re-called with MiXCR into one record per CDR3 protein. The table records fewer than 550,000 distinct CDR3 sequences, more than 15% of them present only once. Sequenced sample: blood. The receptors were sampled from a woman in her late teens or twenties with Graves' hyperthyroidism.

In its sample, this clonotype was seen many times. The V call is TRBV6-1, the J call TRBJ2-7; D perhaps matches TRBD2 (7 bases). V gave up 2 bases and J gave up 5 bases, with 16 bases separating them. The CDR3 contains 15 residues. Germline CDR1 is MNHNS and CDR2 is SASEGT. CDR3 sequence reads: CASSEWRGGLDEQYF. CDR3 bases: TGTGCCAGCAGTGAATGGAGGGGGGGATTGGACGAGCAGTACTTC.

The table lists this clonotype with many counts. The chain recombines TRBV12-3 or TRBV12-4 with TRBJ2-5; D is undetermined. The length of the CDR3 is 15 residues. Between the trimmed V and J ends, which lost 1 base and 2 bases, there was a span of 11 bases. CDR3 loop: CASSLGGPTQETQYF. The CDR3 DNA follows: TGTGCCAGCAGTTTAGGTGGGCCCACTCAAGAGACCCAGTACTTC.

This clonotype occurred many times. The rearrangement links TRBV4-1 to TRBJ2-1; 10 bases agree with TRBD2. This CDR3 contains 17 residues. The V segment lost 3 bases and the J segment 0 bases; nucleotides outside the gene matches: 5. The germline gives CDR1 MGHRA, CDR2 YSYEKL. The CDR3 DNA follows: TGCGCCAGCAGCCATTCGACTAGCGGGCCCTCCTACAATGAGCAGTTCTTC. Its protein product is CASSHSTSGPSYNEQFF.

The chain has TRBV4-3 and TRBJ2-3; D gene uncertain. With 1 base removed from V and 0 bases from J, the gap between germline ends came to 14 bases. This CDR3 is built from 17 residues. Per the germline V gene, CDR1 is LGHNA and CDR2 is YSLEER. The CDR3 DNA sequence: TGCGCCAGCAGCCAAGCGTCACCCACAGTGAGCACAGATACGCAGTATTTT. Protein: CASSQASPTVSTDTQYF.

This clonotype was counted many times. V and J are TRBV12-3 or TRBV12-4 and TRBJ1-6; 8 bases line up with TRBD1. V lost 6 bases and J lost 9; bases outside the gene matches: 10. The CDR3 is 15 amino acids. CDR3 sequence reads: CASRSLGQGSSPLHF. The CDR3 coding sequence is TGTGCCAGCAGAAGTTTAGGACAGGGCAGTTCACCCCTCCACTTT.

This clonotype was counted ten times or more. This rearrangement joins TRBV24-1 to TRBJ2-5, with D unclear. Germline-derived CDR1 and CDR2 are KGHDR and SFDVKD. V gave up 7 bases and J gave up 5 bases, with 7 bases separating them. This CDR3 is built from 11 residues. CDR3 loop: CATSMQETQYF. The CDR3 DNA is TGTGCCACCAGCATGCAGGAGACCCAGTACTTC.

The genes are TRBV7-9 and TRBJ1-6, with D hard to call. V lost 5 bases and J lost 7, with 15 bases in between. The CDR3 spans 15 residues. From germline, CDR1 is SEHNR and CDR2 FQNEAQ (reference sequence). The CDR3 region is CASSDSPGANSPLHF. In DNA form, the CDR3 reads TGTGCCAGCAGCGATTCCCCGGGTGCGAATTCACCCCTCCACTTT.

At least ten counts were recorded for this clonotype. This chain uses TRBV20-1 with TRBJ2-3; 7 bases line up with TRBD2. The germline V gene has CDR1 DFQATT and CDR2 SNEGSKA (reference sequence). This CDR3 has 16 amino acids. The J segment lost 1 base and the V segment lost 3 bases, leaving 10 bases of the junction unmatched. Here the CDR3 reads CSASSSKRGRTDTQYF. Here the CDR3 DNA reads TGCAGTGCTAGTAGCAGCAAGCGGGGTCGCACAGATACGCAGTATTTT.

This clonotype was recorded at least ten times. The chain couples TRBV6-6 to TRBJ1-2; a weak D match, TRBD1 (5 bases). CDR1 MNHNY and CDR2 SVGAGI come from the germline V gene (reference sequence). The CDR3 has 13 amino acids. The germline V and J ends were trimmed by 2 bases and 5 bases, with 9 bases remaining between them. The CDR3 nucleotides read TGTGCCAGCAGTTACGGGACGGATTATGGCTACACCTTC. It encodes CASSYGTDYGYTF.

This clonotype was observed a handful of times. The chain carries TRBV6-1 and TRBJ2-3; TRBD2 agrees at 9 bases. CDR1 and CDR2 from the germline V gene are MNHNS and SASEGT. There are 19 residues in the CDR3. Trimming removed 4 bases from V and 6 bases from J; junction bases left unmatched: 20. The DNA of the CDR3 is TGTGCCAGCAGTGTTTGGGCGCCTGGGGCGGGAGGGCTTCCGGATACGCAGTATTTT. Protein sequence: CASSVWAPGAGGLPDTQYF.

Many counts were recorded for this clonotype. V usage is TRBV28 and J usage is TRBJ2-7, with 12 bases matching TRBD2. The germline V gene has CDR1 MDHEN and CDR2 SYDVKM. The CDR3 runs to 17 residues. V gave up 4 bases and J gave up 4 bases; unmatched junction bases: 11. This CDR3 reads CASSSPRLAGGHYEQYF. DNA for the CDR3: TGTGCCAGCAGTTCCCCGCGTCTAGCGGGGGGGCATTACGAGCAGTACTTC.

The genes are TRBV18 and TRBJ2-2; D is possibly TRBD2 (5 bases). Germline CDR1 reads KGHSH; CDR2 reads LQKENI. CDR3 length equals 15 residues. V was cut by 5 bases and J by 6 bases, with 16 bases left in between. CDR3 nucleotide sequence: TGTGCCAGCTCATCGGAACGACTACCCGCCGGGGAGCTGTTTTTT. Amino acids: CASSSERLPAGELFF.

J is TRBJ1-1 and V is TRBV28; D gene unclear. Germline CDR1 MDHEN, CDR2 SYDVKM. This CDR3 has 16 amino acids. The germline V and J ends were trimmed by 5 bases and 7 bases, with 23 bases remaining between them. The CDR3 spells CASSEALLVSSIEAFF. The CDR3 nucleotides read TGTGCCAGCAGTGAAGCGCTTCTCGTGAGCTCTATTGAAGCTTTCTTT.

The V gene is TRBV28, the J gene TRBJ1-5, with 9 bases aligning to TRBD1. Germline-derived CDR1 and CDR2 are MDHEN and SYDVKM. CDR3 size: 15 residues. V dropped 3 bases and J dropped 7; count of bases not matched to a gene: 7. This chain's CDR3 is CASSFSGTGLQPQHF. CDR3 coding DNA: TGTGCCAGCAGTTTCTCCGGGACAGGGCTCCAGCCCCAGCATTTT.

Details on this clonotype: This may be a read error: a much more frequent sequence differs by one nucleotide. Since the CDR3 does not end with the conserved phenylalanine or tryptophan, this likely comes from a read error. J is TRBJ2-7 and V is TRBV4-2, with 10 bases matching TRBD1. The CDR3 loop spans 15 amino acids. Germline CDR1 reads LGHNA; CDR2 reads YNFKEQ. Trimming took 1 base from V and 6 from J; bases not matched to a gene: 6. CDR3 sequence: CASSQGGDRGSEQYS. The CDR3 nucleotides are TGTGCCAGCAGCCAAGGGGGGGACAGGGGCTCCGAGCAGTACTCC.

This clonotype showed up just a few times. The rearrangement joins TRBV4-1 to TRBJ2-4; D not resolved. There are 17 residues in the CDR3. Germline CDR1 and CDR2: MGHRA and YSYEKL. Trimming shortened V by 0 bases and J by 1 base, and 13 bases separated the two germline ends. The DNA for the CDR3 is TGCGCCAGCAGCCAAGAGGAAAAACGTTGGGCCAAAAACATTCAGTACTTC. Translating gives CASSQEEKRWAKNIQYF.

This clonotype was observed a handful of times. The chain carries TRBV5-1 and TRBJ1-6; no firm D call. In germline, CDR1 is SGHRS, CDR2 YFSETQ. The germline V and J ends were trimmed by 6 bases and 4 bases, with 14 bases remaining between them. This CDR3 is 15 amino acids long. CDR3 loop: CASTDPGSYNSPLHF. Written as DNA, the CDR3 is TGCGCCAGCACTGACCCAGGTTCTTATAATTCACCCCTCCACTTT.

At least ten counts were recorded for this clonotype. The CDR3 sequence: CASSATGGHYGYTF. CDR3 nucleotides: TGTGCCAGCTCTGCGACAGGGGGGCACTATGGCTACACCTTC. The chain has TRBV28 and TRBJ1-2, with 9 bases that match TRBD1. This CDR3 region has 14 residues. Losses at the gene ends were 8 bases for V and 3 bases for J; bases not matched to a gene: 7. Germline-derived CDR1 and CDR2 are MDHEN and SYDVKM.

This clonotype has ten or more counts. The chain couples TRBV27 to TRBJ1-1; a weak D match, TRBD1 (6 bases). Trimming pared 8 bases from V and 1 base from J, leaving 14 bases between. The V gene's germline CDR1 is MNHEY and CDR2 SMNVEV (reference sequence). The CDR3 is made up of 14 amino acids. The chain's CDR3 is CASSPGHRNTEAFF. The CDR3 nucleotides are TGTGCCAGCTCACCGGGACATAGGAACACTGAAGCTTTCTTT.